In this sample, the clone carrying this T cell receptor (beta chain) turned up a few times. Its antigen is not known. The listed genes are named as in mouse. The CDR3 extends 1 residue past the end of the read, so its final part is completed from the germline J gene. This CDR3 contains 15 residues. Germline CDR1 is SGHLS and CDR2 is HYDKME. With 4 bases clipped from V and 3 bases from J, the junction kept 4 bases outside the gene matches. Measured with immunoSEQ multiplex PCR; TCRdb has only the in-frame clones, and not every one. The table records about 3,500 clones, 40% to 60% of them present only once. This sample stems from a study of tissue T cells after allogeneic stem cell transplantation. General study results and limits: Tissue-detected TCR repertoire was only partly captured by blood and spleen T cells.

Sample time point: mouse harvest day 14 after allogeneic transplant. Mouse grafts combined 10^7 T-cell-depleted bone marrow cells with 10^6 splenic CD5+ T cells. The sequenced sample consisted of gut tissue. This sequence originates from a female BALB/c mouse given C57BL/6 T cells with graft-versus-host disease after an allogeneic hematopoietic cell transplant. The chain links TRBV12-2 to TRBJ2-2, with 10 nucleotides matching TRBD1. The CDR3 loop reads CASSRGQGHTGQLYF. The part of the CDR3 DNA that was read is TGTGCCAGCTCACGGGGACAGGGGCACACCGGGCAGCTCTAC.